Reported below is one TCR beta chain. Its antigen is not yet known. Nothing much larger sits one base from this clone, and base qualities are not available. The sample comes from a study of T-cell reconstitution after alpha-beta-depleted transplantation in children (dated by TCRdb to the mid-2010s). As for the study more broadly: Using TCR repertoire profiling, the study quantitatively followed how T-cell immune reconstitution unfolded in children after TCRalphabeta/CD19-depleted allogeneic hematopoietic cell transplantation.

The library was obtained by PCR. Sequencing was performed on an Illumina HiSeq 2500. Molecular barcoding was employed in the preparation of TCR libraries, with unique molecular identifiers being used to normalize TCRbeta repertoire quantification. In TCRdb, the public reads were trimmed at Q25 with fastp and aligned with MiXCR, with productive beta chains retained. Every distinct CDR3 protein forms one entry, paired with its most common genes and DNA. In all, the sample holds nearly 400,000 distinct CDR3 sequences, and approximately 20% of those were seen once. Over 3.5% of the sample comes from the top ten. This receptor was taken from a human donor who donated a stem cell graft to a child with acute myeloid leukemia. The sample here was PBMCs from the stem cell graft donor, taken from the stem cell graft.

The DNA reads as follows: TGTGCCAGCAGCTTAGTCACAGGAAGCTACGAGCAGTACTTC. This encodes CASSLVTGSYEQYF. The rearrangement combines TRBV7-2 with TRBJ2-7; possibly the D gene is TRBD1, per 5 matching bases. From cysteine to phenylalanine, the CDR3 is 14 amino acids long. Only the CDR3 DNA stays, 42 bases, in frame from base 1. For CDR1 and CDR2, the germline V gene lists SGHTA and FQGNSA. V sheds 1 base and J sheds 3 bases, leaving 10 bases between their ends.